Listed here is a single T cell receptor (beta chain). The antigen remains unidentified. The data originate from a study of shared clonotypes between healthy human individuals. The study's findings and limits: In having few donors, the study represented limited genetic and exposure-history diversity.

Profiling relied on immunoSEQ multiplex PCR, and the TCRdb table lists in-frame clones only, not all of them. The sample lists about 1,800,000 clones, just under 95% occurring once. Positively selected for CCR7, the CD45RO-negative cells used as naive CD8 cells excluded terminally differentiated effector memory CD45RA+ cells. V shed 2 bases and J shed 8 bases, with 9 bases lying between them. This CDR3 region has 12 residues. Germline CDR1 is LNHDA and CDR2 is SQIVND (reference sequence). The J gene is TRBJ1-1, the V gene TRBV19; a weak D match, TRBD1 (5 bases). This sequence originates from a man between 18 and 35 years old in good health. Sequenced: naive CD8+ T cells sorted from blood. The CDR3 bases are TGTGCCAGTAGTATACTTACAGGCGAAGCTTTCTTT. It translates to CASSILTGEAFF.